These 21 T cell receptor beta chains were all obtained from the same sample, sequenced in a study of shared clonotypes between healthy human individuals. Data came from immunoSEQ multiplex PCR; TCRdb stores just in-frame clones and leaves some out. The sample records about 1,800,000 clones, approximately 94% being singletons. CD8 cells regarded as naive lacked CD45RO, were positively chosen for CCR7, and omitted terminally differentiated effector memory CD45RA+ cells. Sequenced input: naive CD8+ T cells sorted from blood. The receptors come from a man in his late teens or twenties in good health.

This clone was detected only once. This sequence joins TRBV7-6 and TRBJ2-2; the D gene is possibly TRBD2 (7 bases). Looked up from germline, CDR1 is SGHVS and CDR2 is FNYEAQ. This CDR3 is 21 amino acids long. V lost 5 bases and J lost 4, with 32 bases in between. The CDR3 region has the DNA TGTGCCAGCAGCCCAGAGGGGGGGACTATCATTTTGGAGGGAGGCACCGGGGAGCTGTTTTTT. Its protein is CASSPEGGTIILEGGTGELFF.

V is TRBV28 and J is TRBJ2-7, with D perhaps TRBD2 (5 bases). Trimming took off 1 base at V and 5 bases at J, with 18 bases between the two ends. From germline, CDR1 is MDHEN and CDR2 SYDVKM. This CDR3 comprises 16 residues. CDR3 loop: CASSLYSGFRRDEQYF. For the CDR3, the DNA is TGTGCCAGCAGTTTATATTCGGGGTTCCGCCGGGACGAGCAGTACTTC.

V is TRBV7-2 and J is TRBJ2-5; TRBD2 aligns across 8 bases. Germline CDR1 and CDR2: SGHTA and FQGNSA. The CDR3 spans 15 residues. Trimming at V came to 1 base and at J to 0 bases, leaving 1 base not matched to a gene. The CDR3 bases are TGTGCCAGCAGCTTAGAACTAGCGGACCAAGAGACCCAGTACTTC. Translating gives CASSLELADQETQYF.

The chain combines TRBV27 with TRBJ1-2, with D perhaps TRBD1 (5 bases). Germline values: CDR1 MNHEY, CDR2 SMNVEV (reference sequence). The CDR3 is 16 residues long. Trimming pared 3 bases from V and 2 bases from J, leaving 16 bases between. The CDR3 nucleotides are TGTGCCAGCAGTTTTTCATGGGGGGAACGGAACTATGGCTACACCTTC. Residues: CASSFSWGERNYGYTF.

The chain carries TRBV9 and TRBJ2-1, with 7 bases lining up with TRBD2. This CDR3 region has 18 residues. CDR1 is SGDLS and CDR2 is YYNGEE in the germline V gene. V trimming: 0 bases; J trimming: 0 bases; junction bases outside the gene matches: 9. CDR3: CASSVGSSGSSSYNEQFF. CDR3 coding DNA: TGTGCCAGCAGCGTAGGGAGTAGCGGGTCTTCCTCCTACAATGAGCAGTTCTTC. Based on the CDR3 plus reference TRBV9 and TRBJ2-1, the full variable domain is DSGVTQTPKHLITATGQRVTLRCSPRSGDLSVYWYQQSLDQGLQFLIQYYNGEERAKGNILERFSAQQFPDLHSELNLSSLELGDSALYFCASSVGSSGSSSYNEQFFGPGTRLTVL.

The chain carries TRBV10-1 and TRBJ2-3; D may be TRBD1 or TRBD2 (6 bases each). Germline CDR1 is WNHNN and CDR2 is SYGVQD (reference sequence). V lost 6 bases and J lost 10, with 20 bases in between. The CDR3 sequence is 14 residues long. DNA of the CDR3: TGCGCCAGCAGCCTGGAGGGGGATTTTGGGGCGCAGTATTTT. Translation gives CASSLEGDFGAQYF.

The CDR3 reads CASSYSRTGGTGELFF. The CDR3 DNA reads TGTGCCAGCAGTTACTCTCGGACAGGGGGCACCGGGGAGCTGTTTTTT. This sequence joins TRBV6-5 and TRBJ2-2, with 10 bases matching TRBD1. The CDR3 has 16 residues. Germline loops: CDR1 MNHEY, CDR2 SVGAGI. With 0 bases clipped from V and 4 bases from J, the junction kept 2 bases outside the gene matches.

This clone showed up just once. CDR3 DNA: TGTGCCAGCTCCCCGGTCGGGAACACCGGGGAGCTGTTTTTT. Its protein is CASSPVGNTGELFF. The J gene is TRBJ2-2, the V gene TRBV18; no reliable D call. V was pared by 6 bases and J by 1 base, with 9 bases between. This CDR3 region has 14 residues. CDR1 and CDR2 (germline): KGHSH, LQKENI.

The V and J genes are TRBV5-4 and TRBJ2-2, with 9 bases fitting TRBD1. The germline V gene encodes CDR1 SGHNT and CDR2 YYREEE (reference sequence). CDR3 size: 15 residues. V lost 3 bases and J lost 3; bases outside the gene matches: 3. This CDR3 reads CASSSQGAYTGELFF. For the CDR3, the DNA is TGTGCCAGCAGCTCACAGGGGGCGTACACCGGGGAGCTGTTTTTT.

This clone was detected only once. The chain employs TRBV9 and TRBJ1-4; weak D call: TRBD1 (6 bases). CDR3 length: 15 residues. From germline, CDR1 is SGDLS and CDR2 YYNGEE. V lost 0 bases, J lost 5 bases, and 11 bases lay in between. CDR3 loop: CASSVDWGANEKLFF. CDR3 nucleotide sequence: TGTGCCAGCAGCGTAGATTGGGGGGCAAATGAAAAACTGTTTTTT.

The chain employs TRBV2 and TRBJ1-2, with TRBD1 identical over 8 bases. The CDR3 sequence is 14 residues long. With 4 bases clipped from V and 3 bases from J, the junction kept 4 bases outside the gene matches. The V gene's germline CDR1 is SNHLY and CDR2 FYNNEI. For the CDR3, the DNA is TGTGCCAGCAGTGGACAGGGGAGTGACTATGGCTACACCTTC. It is translated as CASSGQGSDYGYTF. The variable domain in full, completed from reference TRBV2 and TRBJ1-2, reads EPEVTQTPSHQVTQMGQEVILRCVPISNHLYFYWYRQILGQKVEFLVSFYNNEISEKSEIFDDQFSVERPDGSNFTLKIRSTKLEDSAMYFCASSGQGSDYGYTFGSGTRLTVV.

The rearrangement joins TRBV4-1 to TRBJ2-1; D might be TRBD2 (7 bases). V was cut by 1 base and J by 5 bases, with 12 bases left in between. This CDR3 is built from 15 residues. The germline CDR1 and CDR2 sequences are MGHRA and YSYEKL. The CDR3 DNA reads TGCGCCAGCAGCCAAGCCCGGGGGGCCCACAATGAGCAGTTCTTC. It yields the protein CASSQARGAHNEQFF.

The chain has TRBV29-1 and TRBJ1-1; D remains unclear. This CDR3 spans 15 amino acids. The V end lost 3 bases, the J end lost 6 bases, and 20 bases lay between the germline ends. Germline CDR1 is SQVTM and CDR2 is ANQGSEA. The CDR3 loop is CSVDLLSAPSSEAFF. The CDR3 region has the DNA TGCAGCGTTGATTTGCTCTCGGCCCCGTCGTCTGAAGCTTTCTTT.

The chain couples TRBV4-3 to TRBJ2-5; 7 bases map to TRBD2. Germline values: CDR1 LGHNA, CDR2 YSLEER. V shed 6 bases and J 5 bases; nucleotides not matched to a gene: 12. This CDR3 region has 15 residues. CDR3 protein: CASSLAPSGSETQYF. Here the CDR3 DNA reads TGCGCCAGCAGTCTAGCTCCTAGCGGCTCGGAGACCCAGTACTTC.

To note about this clone: The same CDR3 can be traced to other DNA sequences in this sample. The rearrangement links TRBV5-6 to TRBJ1-4, with D possibly matching TRBD1 (5 bases). This CDR3 contains 15 residues. Germline CDR1 SGHDT, CDR2 YYEEEE. The V and J ends lost 0 bases and 5 bases respectively, with 11 bases between them. The CDR3 protein is CASSLVGQGNEKLFF. The CDR3 nucleotides are TGTGCCAGCAGCTTGGTAGGGCAGGGAAATGAAAAACTGTTTTTT.

The chain couples TRBV7-9 to TRBJ2-7; a possible D gene is TRBD1 (5 bases). Germline V gene lookup returns CDR1 SEHNR and CDR2 FQNEAQ (reference sequence). The CDR3 consists of 15 residues. The V end lost 1 base, the J end lost 3 bases, and 13 bases lay between the germline ends. The CDR3 sequence: CASSLVVGDSYEQYF. The CDR3 DNA is TGTGCCAGCAGCTTAGTAGTGGGTGACAGCTACGAGCAGTACTTC.

The chain is built from TRBV7-6 and TRBJ2-7; TRBD2 agrees at 14 bases. This CDR3 has 16 residues. The ends lost 5 bases at V and 2 bases at J; junction bases unmatched: 5. Germline V gene sequence: CDR1 SGHVS, CDR2 FNYEAQ. DNA for the CDR3: TGTGCCAGCAGCCCGCTGACTAGCGGGGGGGCCTACGAGCAGTACTTC. Its translation: CASSPLTSGGAYEQYF. Filled out from reference TRBV7-6 and TRBJ2-7, the complete variable domain reads GAGVSQSPRYKVTKRGQDVALRCDPISGHVSLYWYRQALGQGPEFLTYFNYEAQQDKSGLPNDRFSAERPEGSISTLTIQRTEQRDSAMYRCASSPLTSGGAYEQYFGPGTRLTVT.

Written as DNA, the CDR3 is TGTGCCAGCAGCTTCACGGAGGAGACGCAGTATTTT. It codes for CASSFTEETQYF. The chain links TRBV7-9 to TRBJ2-3, with D perhaps matching TRBD2 (5 bases). The CDR3 totals 12 residues. Germline assignment: CDR1 SEHNR and CDR2 FQNEAQ (reference sequence). Trimming removed 3 bases from V and 9 bases from J, with 10 bases in between.

Notes on this clone: Other DNA variants within this sample encode the same CDR3. The chain employs TRBV28 and TRBJ1-1; possible D gene TRBD1, 6 bases. The CDR3 contains 13 residues. The germline V gene has CDR1 MDHEN and CDR2 SYDVKM. The V and J ends lost 4 bases and 4 bases respectively, with 10 bases between them. Written as DNA, the CDR3 is TGTGCCAGCAGTTACGTCAGGGGCACTGAAGCTTTCTTT. Amino acid sequence: CASSYVRGTEAFF. Full variable domain (missing parts from reference TRBV28 and TRBJ1-1): DVKVTQSSRYLVKRTGEKVFLECVQDMDHENMFWYRQDPGLGLRLIYFSYDVKMKEKGDIPEGYSVSREKKERFSLILESASTNQTSMYLCASSYVRGTEAFFGQGTRLTVV.

This clone was detected once. V and J are TRBV4-1 and TRBJ2-5, with D possibly called TRBD1 or TRBD2 (5 bases each). V was pared by 3 bases and J by 1 base, with 9 bases between. The CDR3 extends over 14 amino acids. Germline V gives CDR1 MGHRA, CDR2 YSYEKL. CDR3 amino acids: CASSQGPPQETQYF. The DNA for the CDR3 is TGCGCCAGCAGCCAGGGACCTCCCCAAGAGACCCAGTACTTC.

The gene calls are TRBV7-9 and TRBJ2-7; 7 nucleotides agree with TRBD1. The CDR3 sequence is 15 residues long. Germline CDR1 SEHNR, CDR2 FQNEAQ (reference sequence). V shed 4 bases and J 3 bases; nucleotides not matched to a gene: 9. The CDR3 sequence is CASSSPGTELYEQYF. The DNA of the CDR3 is TGTGCCAGCAGCTCCCCCGGGACAGAACTCTACGAGCAGTACTTC.